These 27 T cell receptor beta chains originate from one sample sequenced in a study of PD-L1 blockade in urothelial cancer. Assay used: immunoSEQ multiplex PCR; TCRdb lists only in-frame clones, some missing. This table holds tens of thousands of clones, about 83% found once. Regarding time point: pretreatment peripheral blood. Sequences were derived from PBMCs, sampled around atezolizumab (anti-PD-L1) treatment. The receptors stem from a woman aged 55-70 years with urothelial cancer.

The CDR3 nucleotides are TGTGCCAGCAGTCCCACTCTCGGGGGCAATCAGCCCCAGCATTTT. Translated, it gives CASSPTLGGNQPQHF. The chain links TRBV27 to TRBJ1-5; D call uncertain. The CDR3 is made up of 15 amino acids. The germline CDR1 and CDR2 sequences are MNHEY and SMNVEV (reference sequence). Trimming removed 5 bases at V and 2 bases at J, with 13 bases between.

The chain carries TRBV5-8 and TRBJ1-5; no clear D gene. V lost 0 bases, J lost 3 bases, and 10 bases lay in between. CDR1 and CDR2 (germline): SGHTS, YDEGEE. The CDR3 has 15 amino acids. CDR3 in amino acids: CASSLDLAPNQPQHF. CDR3 DNA: TGTGCCAGCAGCTTGGATCTGGCACCCAATCAGCCCCAGCATTTT. The complete variable domain, with remaining parts taken from reference TRBV5-8 and TRBJ1-5, reads EAGVTQSPTHLIKTRGQQATLRCSPISGHTSVYWYQQALGLGLQFLLWYDEGEERNRGNFPPRFSGRQFPNYSSELNVNALELEDSALYLCASSLDLAPNQPQHFGDGTRLSIL.

The chain couples TRBV5-5 to TRBJ2-7; D is ambiguous. This CDR3 has 13 residues. Trimming stripped 4 bases from V and 0 bases from J, with 8 bases between. Germline lookup yields CDR1 SGHKS and CDR2 YYEKEE (reference sequence). The CDR3 here is CASSPLPSYEQYF. The CDR3 bases are TGTGCCAGCAGCCCACTTCCCTCCTACGAGCAGTACTTC. Looking up the rest from reference TRBV5-5 and TRBJ2-7 gives the full variable domain: DAGVTQSPTHLIKTRGQQVTLRCSPISGHKSVSWYQQVLGQGPQFIFQYYEKEERGRGNFPDRFSARQFPNYSSELNVNALLLGDSALYLCASSPLPSYEQYFGPGTRLTVT.

V and J are TRBV7-9 and TRBJ1-3; perhaps TRBD1 as D (5 bases). Trimming pared 6 bases from V and 4 bases from J, leaving 22 bases between. This CDR3 spans 17 amino acids. CDR1 and CDR2 from the germline V gene are SEHNR and FQNEAQ (reference sequence). The CDR3 DNA is TGTGCCAGCAGTATCCCCGGCGGGGGGGGAGGAGGAAACACCATATATTTT. This encodes CASSIPGGGGGGNTIYF.

Comment on this clone: Relative to the germline gene, one junction end is altered; a read error may explain this. The sample has other DNA sequences that encode this CDR3 too. The rearrangement uses TRBV10-3 and TRBJ2-7; D remains ambiguous. This CDR3 comprises 13 residues. Germline CDR1 is ENHRY and CDR2 is SYGVKD. Written as DNA, the CDR3 is TGTGCTATCAGTGAACGGAGTCCCTACGAGCAGTACTTC. This sequence encodes CAISERSPYEQYF.

This chain links TRBV4-3 with TRBJ2-7, with TRBD2 matching over 10 bases. The CDR3 has 16 residues. Trimming at V came to 0 bases and at J to 6 bases, leaving 8 bases not matched to a gene. Germline V gene lookup returns CDR1 LGHNA and CDR2 YSLEER. Here the CDR3 reads CASSQELAGRFAEQYF. CDR3 sequence (DNA): TGCGCCAGCAGCCAAGAACTAGCGGGAAGGTTTGCCGAGCAGTACTTC.

The chain carries TRBV7-2 and TRBJ1-2; tentatively, D is TRBD1 (6 bases). With 1 base removed from V and 4 bases from J, the gap between germline ends came to 10 bases. The CDR3 consists of 14 residues. Germline loops: CDR1 SGHTA, CDR2 FQGNSA. The CDR3 loop reads CASSLVVDSYGYTF. The CDR3 DNA reads TGTGCCAGCAGCTTAGTTGTGGACAGCTATGGCTACACCTTC. The full variable domain, with the rest looked up from reference TRBV7-2 and TRBJ1-2, is GAGVSQSPSNKVTEKGKDVELRCDPISGHTALYWYRQSLGQGLEFLIYFQGNSAPDKSGLPSDRFSAERTGGSVSTLTIQRTQQEDSAVYLCASSLVVDSYGYTFGSGTRLTVV.

J is TRBJ1-5 and V is TRBV11-2, with TRBD1 as a possible D gene (6 bases). This CDR3 contains 15 residues. Germline V lookup: CDR1 SGHAT, CDR2 FQNNGV. Trimming took off 5 bases at V and 6 bases at J, with 17 bases between the two ends. The CDR3 nucleotides are TGTGCCAGCAGCCAGCCGGGGGGGGCGGGTCAGCCCCAGCATTTT. As protein: CASSQPGGAGQPQHF.

The V gene is TRBV11-3, the J gene TRBJ2-7, with a weak D call TRBD2 (5 bases). Trimming took off 3 bases at V and 3 bases at J, with 12 bases between the two ends. The CDR3 extends over 14 amino acids. Germline CDR1 is SGHNT and CDR2 is YENEEA. This chain's CDR3 is CASSFGGEVYEQYF. The DNA of the CDR3 is TGTGCCAGCAGCTTCGGAGGAGAGGTCTACGAGCAGTACTTC.

The CDR3 DNA follows: TGTGCCAGTAGTATTCTTTGGACAGGGGAAGGGGTAGATACGCAGTATTTT. Amino acids: CASSILWTGEGVDTQYF. This chain connects TRBV19 to TRBJ2-3; 9 positions match TRBD1. The CDR3 runs 17 residues. V dropped 3 bases and J dropped 5; count of bases not matched to a gene: 12. Germline CDR1 LNHDA, CDR2 SQIVND (reference sequence).

The rearrangement joins TRBV6-1 to TRBJ1-4; 9 positions match TRBD1. Germline-derived CDR1 and CDR2 are MNHNS and SASEGT. With 4 bases clipped from V and 4 bases from J, the junction kept 4 bases outside the gene matches. The CDR3 spans 15 residues. For the CDR3, the DNA is TGTGCCAGCAGTGGTCCGGGACAGGGTAATGAAAAACTGTTTTTT. Translation gives CASSGPGQGNEKLFF.

The chain uses TRBV5-6 and TRBJ1-5; D not certain. Germline V gene lookup returns CDR1 SGHDT and CDR2 YYEEEE. The CDR3 runs 14 residues. Trimming pared 0 bases from V and 0 bases from J, leaving 4 bases between. The CDR3 spells CASSLAGSNQPQHF. The CDR3 nucleotides read TGTGCCAGCAGCTTGGCCGGTAGCAATCAGCCCCAGCATTTT.

The V gene is TRBV29-1, the J gene TRBJ1-2; TRBD1 aligns across 9 bases. Per the germline V gene, CDR1 is SQVTM and CDR2 is ANQGSEA. CDR3 length: 11 residues. Germline trimming cut 2 bases from V and 8 bases from J; bases unmatched to any gene: 0. CDR3: CSVETGGGYTF. The CDR3 DNA follows: TGCAGCGTTGAAACAGGGGGCGGCTACACCTTC.

This chain uses TRBV18 with TRBJ1-2; TRBD1 is a possible D gene (5 bases). This CDR3 is 14 amino acids long. CDR1 is KGHSH, CDR2 LQKENI, per germline. Trimming left V 1 base short and J 8 bases short, with 14 bases between. The CDR3 reads CASSPRGGGIGYTF. The CDR3 DNA is TGTGCCAGCTCACCACGGGGCGGGGGTATCGGCTACACCTTC. Filled out from reference TRBV18 and TRBJ1-2, the complete variable domain reads NAGVMQNPRHLVRRRGQEARLRCSPMKGHSHVYWYRQLPEEGLKFMVYLQKENIIDESGMPKERFSAEFPKEGPSILRIQQVVRGDSAAYFCASSPRGGGIGYTFGSGTRLTVV.

The gene calls are TRBV4-1 and TRBJ2-3, with D hard to call. This CDR3 comprises 14 residues. Per germline, CDR1 MGHRA and CDR2 YSYEKL. V gave up 4 bases and J gave up 2 bases, with 10 bases separating them. The CDR3 DNA reads TGCGCCAGCAGCCCTCATCCAGTCACAGATACGCAGTATTTT. Protein product: CASSPHPVTDTQYF.

A few counts support this clone. The chain employs TRBV18 and TRBJ1-1, with D tentatively TRBD1 (6 bases). V lost 8 bases and J lost 4, with 17 bases in between. The CDR3 runs to 14 residues. Germline V lookup: CDR1 KGHSH, CDR2 LQKENI. The CDR3 here is CASLQTQQGTEAFF. In DNA, the CDR3 is TGTGCCAGCCTCCAAACCCAACAGGGCACTGAAGCTTTCTTT.

CDR3 loop: CASEDRVPYEQYF. In DNA, the CDR3 is TGTGCCAGTGAGGACAGGGTCCCCTACGAGCAGTACTTC. V gene TRBV19 combines with J gene TRBJ2-7; TRBD1 matches 8 bases. Germline-derived CDR1 and CDR2 are LNHDA and SQIVND (reference sequence). This CDR3 is 13 amino acids long. J gave up 2 bases and V 8 bases, and 5 bases lay outside the gene matches. The full variable domain, its missing parts supplied by reference TRBV19 and TRBJ2-7, is DGGITQSPKYLFRKEGQNVTLSCEQNLNHDAMYWYRQDPGQGLRLIYYSQIVNDFQKGDIAEGYSVSREKKESFPLTVTSAQKNPTAFYLCASEDRVPYEQYFGPGTRLTVT.

This rearrangement joins TRBV7-9 to TRBJ2-5, with 8 bases identical to TRBD1. V was pared by 6 bases and J by 13 bases, with 10 bases of the junction left unmatched. Per germline, CDR1 SEHNR and CDR2 FQNEAQ (reference sequence). CDR3 size: 12 residues. The CDR3 DNA sequence: TGTGCCAGCAGAGCTTGGGGACAGGAATTGTACTTC. It specifies CASRAWGQELYF.

This clone showed up just a few times. The chain joins TRBV7-6 to TRBJ2-2; a possible D gene is TRBD2 (6 bases). Germline V gene sequence: CDR1 SGHVS, CDR2 FNYEAQ. V lost 0 bases and J 4 bases, leaving 6 bases between the germline ends. The CDR3 contains 14 residues. The CDR3: CASSLAGGTGELFF. The DNA for the CDR3 is TGTGCCAGCAGCTTAGCGGGGGGCACCGGGGAGCTGTTTTTT.

There are a few counts of this clone. The J gene is TRBJ2-1, the V gene TRBV11-2; 7 nucleotides line up with TRBD1. J was trimmed by 2 bases and V by 4 bases; bases with no gene match: 5. Germline assignment: CDR1 SGHAT and CDR2 FQNNGV. CDR3 size: 15 residues. CDR3 DNA: TGTGCCAGCAGCTATCAGGGACAGCCCTACAATGAGCAGTTCTTC. This sequence encodes CASSYQGQPYNEQFF.

The gene calls are TRBV6-5 and TRBJ1-3, with D unclear. V shed 7 bases and J shed 3 bases, with 16 bases lying between them. The CDR3 sequence is 15 residues long. Germline CDR1 MNHEY, CDR2 SVGAGI. The CDR3 DNA follows: TGTGCCAGCACTCGCCGGTATCCCGATGGAAACACCATATATTTT. Amino acids: CASTRRYPDGNTIYF.

V usage is TRBV10-3 and J usage is TRBJ1-5; a possible D gene is TRBD1 (5 bases). V was trimmed by 2 bases and J by 6 bases, leaving 11 bases between them. This CDR3 region has 14 residues. Per germline, CDR1 ENHRY and CDR2 SYGVKD. CDR3 in DNA: TGTGCCATCAGTGAGGGCAGGGATGTTCAGCCCCAGCATTTT. Translating it yields CAISEGRDVQPQHF.

The chain employs TRBV7-9 and TRBJ2-5, with a possible D match to TRBD2 (6 bases). The CDR3 covers 13 residues. The germline gives CDR1 SEHNR, CDR2 FQNEAQ (reference sequence). Trimming left V 7 bases short and J 4 bases short, with 13 bases between. The CDR3 coding sequence is TGTGCCAGCACCCTGGTGGGACTAGAGACCCAGTACTTC. As protein: CASTLVGLETQYF.

The rearrangement uses TRBV5-1 and TRBJ1-5, with TRBD1 as a possible D gene (5 bases). V lost 0 bases and J 5 bases, leaving 12 bases between the germline ends. This CDR3 contains 15 residues. The germline CDR1 and CDR2 sequences are SGHRS and YFSETQ. The CDR3 reads CASSLEGTGDQPQHF. CDR3 bases: TGCGCCAGCAGCTTGGAGGGGACGGGAGATCAGCCCCAGCATTTT.

J is TRBJ2-3 and V is TRBV4-1; 10 nucleotides match TRBD2. CDR1 is MGHRA and CDR2 is YSYEKL in the germline V gene. Trimming took 5 bases from V and 6 from J; bases not matched to a gene: 11. CDR3 size: 16 residues. The CDR3 sequence is CASSNRASGSRDTQYF. For the CDR3, the DNA is TGCGCCAGCAGCAACCGGGCTAGCGGGAGCCGTGATACGCAGTATTTT.

The rearrangement uses TRBV7-9 and TRBJ2-7; possibly TRBD1 for D (6 bases). The CDR3 is 15 amino acids. V was cut by 6 bases and J by 5 bases, with 20 bases left in between. Germline V gives CDR1 SEHNR, CDR2 FQNEAQ (reference sequence). The CDR3 here is CASSYDWGQGHEQYF. CDR3 DNA sequence: TGTGCCAGCAGTTATGACTGGGGGCAGGGGCACGAGCAGTACTTC.

The chain recombines TRBV19 with TRBJ1-2; 9 bases fit TRBD1. CDR3 length: 15 residues. V lost 4 bases to trimming and J lost 2 bases; unmatched junction nucleotides: 5. The germline gives CDR1 LNHDA, CDR2 SQIVND (reference sequence). The CDR3 DNA is TGTGCCAGTAGTAGGAACAGGGGGCTGAACTATGGCTACACCTTC. Translated: CASSRNRGLNYGYTF.